The 12 T cell receptor beta chains listed next were all sequenced from one sample in a study of cytomegalovirus exposure and HLA in healthy donors. The PCR used 60 Vbeta and 13 Jbeta primers. Here immunoSEQ multiplex PCR was the method, and the copy in TCRdb shows in-frame clones only, minus some. The repertoire has 58,000 or so clones, about 72% of them found once; the top ten carry roughly 25%. Sequencing input: PBMCs. The origin of the receptors is a man between 45 and 60 years old in good health and CMV-seropositive.

In its sample, this clone was seen once. The chain links TRBV7-6 to TRBJ2-5; D might be TRBD1 (6 bases). The J call could be wrong; TRBJ2-7 is a better fit for the DNA end. Germline V lookup: CDR1 SGHVS, CDR2 FNYEAQ. CDR3 size: 16 residues. CDR3 nucleotide sequence: TGTGCCAGCAGCTTAAAGACAGGTTCCAACTCCTACGAGCAGTACTTC. The encoded protein is CASSLKTGSNSYEQYF.

The chain has TRBV18 and TRBJ2-3; D is uncertain. This CDR3 is built from 13 residues. Between the trimmed V and J ends, which lost 5 bases and 0 bases, there was a span of 6 bases. Germline CDR1 reads KGHSH; CDR2 reads LQKENI. CDR3 region: CASSKTSTDTQYF. The CDR3 DNA sequence: TGTGCCAGCTCAAAAACTAGCACAGATACGCAGTATTTT.

V usage is TRBV9 and J usage is TRBJ2-5; possible D gene TRBD1, 6 bases. V was clipped by 7 bases and J by 4 bases, with 14 bases between them. The CDR3 runs 13 residues. Germline V gene sequence: CDR1 SGDLS, CDR2 YYNGEE. The CDR3 region has the DNA TGTGCCAGCGATCAGGGGTCGGGAGAGACCCAGTACTTC. This sequence encodes CASDQGSGETQYF.

This clone was counted between two and nine times. The chain links TRBV27 to TRBJ2-3, with TRBD1 identical over 12 bases. This CDR3 is built from 16 residues. Germline loops: CDR1 MNHEY, CDR2 SMNVEV (reference sequence). Unmatched junction bases numbered 15, after V lost 6 bases and J lost 11 bases. The CDR3 loop is CASRGGTGGIASLQYF. CDR3 nucleotide sequence: TGTGCCAGCAGGGGTGGGACAGGGGGCATTGCCAGCTTGCAGTATTTT.

There are a few counts of this clone. The rearrangement joins TRBV30 to TRBJ2-5; 16 bases match TRBD2. The CDR3 has 18 residues. After removal of 1 base from V and 6 bases from J, the junction contained 11 bases not matched to a gene. Germline V CDR1 and CDR2: GTSNPN, SVGIG (reference sequence). The CDR3 nucleotides are TGTGCCTGGAGTGCCCCGGGACTAGCGGGAGGGCCAAGAAAGACCCAGTACTTC. Protein sequence: CAWSAPGLAGGPRKTQYF.

This clone was recorded a few times. The rearrangement links TRBV30 to TRBJ2-1; D gene uncertain. V lost 2 bases to trimming and J lost 0 bases, with 8 bases between them. Germline CDR1 is GTSNPN and CDR2 is SVGIG (reference sequence). This CDR3 comprises 14 residues. CDR3 region: CAWSRVNSYNEQFF. The CDR3, as DNA: TGTGCCTGGAGTCGAGTTAACTCCTACAATGAGCAGTTCTTC.

The V and J genes are TRBV12-5 and TRBJ2-3; 7 bases line up with TRBD2. Trimming took 9 bases from V and 0 from J; bases not matched to a gene: 21. The CDR3 extends over 19 amino acids. Germline CDR1 reads LGHNT; CDR2 reads FRNRAP. Here the CDR3 DNA reads TGTGCTAGCCGTCCAAGCGGGAAACAAGAGCTCCGTAGCACAGATACGCAGTATTTT. Protein product: CASRPSGKQELRSTDTQYF.

This chain links TRBV7-9 with TRBJ1-3; D may be TRBD1 (5 bases). The germline CDR1 and CDR2 sequences are SEHNR and FQNEAQ (reference sequence). The CDR3 contains 15 residues. Deletions cut 4 bases from V and 0 bases from J, with 10 bases between. The CDR3 DNA reads TGTGCCAGCAGCTCACAGGTGCACTCTGGAAACACCATATATTTT. Its translation: CASSSQVHSGNTIYF.

This clone occurred a few times. The chain couples TRBV4-3 to TRBJ2-7, with D possibly being TRBD1 (6 bases). This CDR3 contains 15 residues. The V end lost 1 base, the J end lost 3 bases, and 13 bases lay between the germline ends. Germline CDR1 and CDR2: LGHNA and YSLEER. Here the CDR3 DNA reads TGCGCCAGCAGCCAAGGCGAACAGGGCCTCTACGAGCAGTACTTC. This codes for CASSQGEQGLYEQYF.

The chain recombines TRBV27 with TRBJ2-1; 8 nucleotides match TRBD2. The CDR3 runs 17 residues. Germline CDR1 reads MNHEY; CDR2 reads SMNVEV (reference sequence). Germline trimming cut 5 bases from V and 7 bases from J; bases unmatched to any gene: 16. The CDR3 loop reads CASSPTVERESPNEQFF. CDR3 nucleotides: TGTGCCAGCAGTCCGACGGTGGAGCGGGAGTCCCCAAATGAGCAGTTCTTC.

This clone was detected a few times. The chain joins TRBV28 to TRBJ2-1, with TRBD1 matching 9 bases. The trim removed 6 bases at V and 1 base at J, leaving 7 bases unmatched. Looked up from germline, CDR1 is MDHEN and CDR2 is SYDVKM. The CDR3 contains 16 residues. CDR3 amino acids: CASSSETGGSYNEQFF. The CDR3 nucleotides read TGTGCCAGCAGCTCAGAGACAGGGGGATCCTACAATGAGCAGTTCTTC.

This clone was seen a single time. The gene calls are TRBV7-9 and TRBJ1-5, with 10 bases lining up with TRBD1. This CDR3 is 16 amino acids long. J gave up 5 bases and V 1 base, and 5 bases lay outside the gene matches. Germline V gene data show CDR1 as SEHNR and CDR2 as FQNEAQ (reference sequence). The CDR3 DNA reads as TGTGCCAGCAGCTTAGAGACAGGGGGCGCGTATCAGCCCCAGCATTTT. Translating gives CASSLETGGAYQPQHF.